This T cell receptor beta chain was found in a study of OX40 agonist ivuxolimab in advanced cancers. Regarding the research as a whole: Ivuxolimab was an agonistic, fully human IgG2 monoclonal antibody directed against OX40 (CD134), a costimulatory receptor. The paper describes the monotherapy dose-escalation part (N ≈ 52 patients) of the phase I trial of ivuxolimab. Intravenous ivuxolimab was administered to patients every 2 weeks at six dose levels: 0.01, 0.1, 0.3, 1.5, 3 and 10 mg/kg. Partial responses occurred in three dose-escalation patients, of whom one had hepatocellular carcinoma and two had cutaneous melanoma. Patients were allowed to have had prior anti-PD-1, anti-PD-L1 or anti-CTLA-4 therapy, and approximately 40% of the dose-escalation patients had been treated with checkpoint inhibitors. The dose-escalation cohort was almost 85% male with a mean age of 60 years, ranging from 23 to 79. The point of sequencing TCRbeta in the periphery was to test whether ivuxolimab changed TCR sequence diversity and drove clonal T-cell expansion. Among the approximately 50 dose-escalation patients, some 19 had hepatocellular carcinoma, some 15 melanoma, 9 renal cell carcinoma and 9 head and neck cancer.

The CDR3 spans 15 residues, from the cysteine through the phenylalanine. Only CDR3 DNA is held: 45 bases, read in frame from base 1. The germline V gene (reference sequence) sets CDR1 to SGHNT and CDR2 to YYREEE. Genomic DNA was isolated from the sorted cells so that the TCRbeta CDR3 region could be sequenced. The immunoSEQ Assay was used to sequence the TCRbeta CDR3 regions. What TCRdb holds here is the immuneACCESS table cut down to in-frame rearrangements. Part of the clones is not present; checked against another copy, under half of the missing clones reflect an unresolved V gene, and the others are unexplained. Across this sample there are some 70,000 clones, with about 82% seen only once. The ten largest clones take up almost 6% of the sample. Patients with autoimmune disease history or receiving systemic immunosuppression were excluded from the trial. Peripheral blood for TCR sequencing was collected from all dose cohorts at baseline, on cycle 4 day 1, and on cycle 7 day 1. The samples were drawn from a first-in-human, open-label, multicenter phase I dose-escalation trial of ivuxolimab. Adults with locally advanced or metastatic melanoma, renal cell, hepatocellular, or head and neck squamous cell carcinoma were enrolled in the trial. Before TCR sequencing, CD4+ T cells and CD8+ T cells from peripheral blood were sorted into separate populations.

Beyond this particular receptor, the publication reports: Low levels of normalized T-cell clonal expansion were also seen in some patients who did not respond. At doses of 0.1 to 3.0 mg/kg, clonal expansion of both CD4+ and CD8+ blood T cells was observed from baseline to week 6. On average, CD8+ T cells showed more expanded clones than CD4+ T cells after ivuxolimab. In the 0.1-3.0 mg/kg groups, partial responders were among the patients with the lowest normalized peripheral clonal expansion, particularly in CD8+ T cells. Which antigens the clonally expanded peripheral T cells were specific for was not determined.

On this clone: Its antigen has not been determined. Sequence at one end of the junction differs from germline and may be a read error.

The sequence came from an adult with an advanced solid tumor such as melanoma, head and neck, liver or kidney cancer. The chain uses TRBV5-4 and TRBJ2-3; the D gene lacks a confident call. The sequences come from CD4+ or CD8+ T cells sorted from blood, collected in a trial of the OX40 agonist ivuxolimab. This receptor carries the CDR3 CASSLEIGTTDTQYF. The nucleotides read TGTGCCAGCAGTTTGGAGATCGGCACCACAGATACGCAGTATTTT.